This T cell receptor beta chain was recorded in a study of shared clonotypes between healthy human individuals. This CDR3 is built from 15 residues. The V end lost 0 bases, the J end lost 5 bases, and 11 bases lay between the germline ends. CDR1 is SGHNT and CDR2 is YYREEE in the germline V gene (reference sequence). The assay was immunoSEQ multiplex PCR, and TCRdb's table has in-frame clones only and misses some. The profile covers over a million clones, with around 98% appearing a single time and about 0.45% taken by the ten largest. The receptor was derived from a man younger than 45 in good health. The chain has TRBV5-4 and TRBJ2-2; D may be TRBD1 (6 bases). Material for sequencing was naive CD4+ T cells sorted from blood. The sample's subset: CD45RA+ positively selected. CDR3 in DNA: TGTGCCAGCAGCTTGGGGACAGATGTGACCGGGGAGCTGTTTTTT. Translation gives CASSLGTDVTGELFF.